The source of this T cell receptor (beta chain) is a study of T cells in Graves' hyperthyroidism and ophthalmopathy. Findings of the study overall: Among thyroid clonotypes expanded above 0.001, most also appeared in blood.

In germline, CDR1 is DFQATT, CDR2 SNEGSKA (reference sequence). This CDR3 has 16 amino acids. The V end lost 5 bases, the J end lost 2 bases, and 21 bases lay between the germline ends. Amplification of TCR beta CDR3 regions was performed using RNA transcripts as template. First-round RT-PCR with HTBI primers amplified the TCR CDR3 region. One entry per CDR3 protein results from TCRdb running MiXCR on the multiplex PCR reads. The sample holds tens of thousands of distinct CDR3 sequences; approximately 46% are singletons and the top ten take around a tenth. In its sample, this clonotype was seen many times. Its specificity is unknown. Hyperthyroidism, newly diagnosed and lasting under 2 months, affected patients aged 18 to 65.

Sequences were obtained from blood. The source is a young woman with Graves' hyperthyroidism. The V and J genes are TRBV20-1 and TRBJ2-5; TRBD1 is a possible D gene (6 bases). CDR3 sequence: CSASTPQGRRQETQYF. The CDR3 coding sequence is TGCAGTGCTTCCACTCCTCAGGGGCGCCGGCAAGAGACCCAGTACTTC.